This is a list of T cell receptor beta chains from one sample in a study of neurological immune-mediated disorders. In TCRdb, the 5' RACE reads were re-called with MiXCR into one record per CDR3 protein. This sample has roughly 60,000 distinct CDR3 sequences; roughly 10% occur once, and the top ten carry around an eighth. Sequencing used PBMCs. The source is a man aged 30 to 45 in good health. Each CDR3 is given with its conserved first and last residue. The order of the fields is D gene, J gene, clone size, V gene, CDR3 DNA, CDR3 protein. A D gene is named only where the DNA matches it firmly. Expanded clones are given a class, and other clones once, few, many or no size at all.

>.|TRBJ2-3|many|TRBV29-1
TGCAGCCTAGCCCCTCTGGCAGATACGCAGTATTTT
CSLAPLADTQYF
>TRBD2|TRBJ2-1|.|TRBV7-2
TGTGCCAGCGCAATAGCGGGACGCAGGCTGGCAAGGAATGAGCAGTTCTTC
CASAIAGRRLARNEQFF
>.|TRBJ2-7|many|TRBV6-6
TGTGCCAGCAGTTCTAGGGGGCGGGGACTAGTCGCCTACGAGCAGTACTTC
CASSSRGRGLVAYEQYF
>.|TRBJ1-2|many|TRBV5-1
TGCGCCAGCAGCTTGGATGGGGCAACCTATGGCTACACCTTC
CASSLDGATYGYTF
>TRBD2|TRBJ2-3|few|TRBV28
TGTGCCAGCAGTGGATGGAGCGGGAGCTCAAGCACAGATACGCAGTATTTT
CASSGWSGSSSTDTQYF
>.|TRBJ1-2|many|TRBV7-2
TGTGCCAGCAGCTTAGCAGTGGGAGGCTACACCTTC
CASSLAVGGYTF
>TRBD2|TRBJ2-2|many|TRBV7-2
TGTGCCAGCAGCTTAGCTGGCGGGAGGGCCACCGGGGAGCTGTTTTTT
CASSLAGGRATGELFF
>TRBD1|TRBJ1-1|many|TRBV12-3/TRBV12-4
TGTGCCAGCAGTTCTCTTCCGGGACAGGGTCGCACTGAAGCTTTCTTT
CASSSLPGQGRTEAFF
>TRBD1|TRBJ2-3|many|TRBV20-1
TGCAGTGCTAGCGGGCCGGGGACAGGGATCGATACGCAGTATTTT
CSASGPGTGIDTQYF
>.|TRBJ2-1|many|TRBV7-9
TGTGCCAGCAGCTTACCCCTCAATGAGCAGTTCTTC
CASSLPLNEQFF
>.|TRBJ2-7|many|TRBV7-2
TGTGCCAGCAGCTTACGGCCTAGCGAAGGCGGCGAGCAGTACTTC
CASSLRPSEGGEQYF
>.|TRBJ1-1|many|TRBV28
TGTGCCAGCAGTTTACGCTTTGAAGCTTTCTTT
CASSLRFEAFF
>TRBD1|TRBJ1-1|.|TRBV25-1
TGTGCCAGTCAATCAACGAAACCGGGACAGGGGGCGCAGTCTGAAGCTTTCTTT
CASQSTKPGQGAQSEAFF
>.|TRBJ1-1|many|TRBV4-1
TGCGCCAGCAGCCAAGATTTCAGGGGATCGAACACTGAAGCTTTCTTT
CASSQDFRGSNTEAFF
>TRBD2|TRBJ2-1|many|TRBV7-2
TGTGCCAGCACCATGGAGGTGATAGCGGGAGGGGATGAGCAGTTCTTC
CASTMEVIAGGDEQFF
>.|TRBJ1-2|many|TRBV20-1
TGCAGTGCTAGACAGGGTGTAGACTTTTATGGCTACACCTTC
CSARQGVDFYGYTF
>TRBD1|TRBJ2-1|few|TRBV4-1
TGCGCCAGCAGCCGGAAGGACAGGGTCTACAATGAGCAGTTCTTC
CASSRKDRVYNEQFF
>.|TRBJ2-2|many|TRBV7-9
TGTGCCAGCAGTATGGGGATGAACACCGGGGAGCTGTTTTTT
CASSMGMNTGELFF
>.|TRBJ2-1|many|TRBV7-3
TGTGCCAGCAGCTTGGGGGGCGTCAATGAGCAGTTCTTC
CASSLGGVNEQFF
>TRBD2|TRBJ2-7|many|TRBV7-2
TGTGCCAGCAGCTTAGGGGGACTAGCGTCTCAGCAGTACTTC
CASSLGGLASQQYF
>.|TRBJ1-2|many|TRBV5-1
TGCGCCAGCAGTCCTACAGGACAGATCAACTATGGCTACACCTTC
CASSPTGQINYGYTF
>.|TRBJ2-7|many|TRBV12-3/TRBV12-4
TGTGCCAGCAGTTTAGCGTGGACCTCCGGAGAGCAGTACTTC
CASSLAWTSGEQYF
>TRBD1|TRBJ1-2|many|TRBV10-2
TGCGCCAGCAGTGCCCCCGGACAGGGGAACTATGGCTACACCTTC
CASSAPGQGNYGYTF
>TRBD2|TRBJ2-1|many|TRBV4-1
TGCGCCAGCAGCCGCTTAGAGGGAGGGGTCAATGAGCAGTTCTTC
CASSRLEGGVNEQFF
>.|TRBJ2-7|many|TRBV15
TGTGCCACCAGCAGACTCCAATCCTACGAGCAGTACTTC
CATSRLQSYEQYF
>TRBD2|TRBJ2-1|many|TRBV29-1
TGCAGCGTTGAATCAACGACTAGCGGGAGGGCCAGGGATGAGCAGTTCTTC
CSVESTTSGRARDEQFF
>.|TRBJ2-7|many|TRBV3-1
TGTGCCAGCAGCCGAGGGACACATTCCTACGAGCAGTACTTC
CASSRGTHSYEQYF
>TRBD2|TRBJ2-1|many|TRBV10-3
TGTGCCATCAGGAGTAGCGGGAATGAGCAGTTCTTC
CAIRSSGNEQFF
>TRBD1|TRBJ1-2|many|TRBV27
TGTGCCAGCAGTTCCCGGACAGGGCCTAGAGGCTACACCTTC
CASSSRTGPRGYTF